These 7 T cell receptor beta chains were all obtained from the same sample, sequenced in a study of shared T cell receptors in the human thymus. Clones were read by immunoSEQ multiplex PCR, and TCRdb kept only the in-frame ones, dropping some. The sample records 540,000 or so clones, 75% to 80% being singletons. These data are also associated with another study on human thymus T cells.

The sequencing input was thymocytes. All receptors derive from a boy younger than two with a congenital heart defect.

This chain connects TRBV21-1 to TRBJ2-5; the table gives TRBD2 as D, unverified against the DNA. TRBV21-1 is designated a pseudogene. The CDR3 is 12 residues long. Here the CDR3 reads CASSKPEETQYF. DNA for the CDR3: TGTGCCAGCAGCAAACCCGAAGAGACCCAGTACTTC.

V is TRBV7-9 and J is TRBJ1-2; a weak D match, TRBD1 (5 bases). Germline CDR1 SEHNR, CDR2 FQNEAQ (reference sequence). The ends were cut back, 0 bases at V and 6 bases at J, with 11 bases in the middle. This CDR3 is 14 amino acids long. The DNA for the CDR3 is TGTGCCAGCAGCTTAGCGGCAGGGAACCATGGCTACACCTTC. This codes for CASSLAAGNHGYTF.

The V and J genes are TRBV7-6 and TRBJ2-7; 7 positions match TRBD2. This CDR3 comprises 16 residues. CDR1 and CDR2 (germline): SGHVS, FNYEAQ. With 1 base clipped from V and 0 bases from J, the junction kept 6 bases outside the gene matches. CDR3 coding DNA: TGTGCCAGCAGCTTAGAGCGGCCGGGGGGCTCCTACGAGCAGTACTTC. Protein product: CASSLERPGGSYEQYF.

This chain connects TRBV13 to TRBJ1-2, with D possibly matching TRBD1 (5 bases). CDR3 size: 12 residues. Germline loops: CDR1 PRHDT, CDR2 FYEKMQ (reference sequence). The ends were cut back, 0 bases at V and 7 bases at J, with 6 bases in the middle. The CDR3 spells CASSLGTVGYTF. The CDR3 region has the DNA TGTGCCAGCAGCTTAGGGACAGTTGGCTACACCTTC.

CDR3 DNA sequence: TGTGCCAGCAGTAGACTAGCGGGCACAGATACGCAGTATTTT. Its protein is CASSRLAGTDTQYF. The V and J genes are TRBV2 and TRBJ2-3; 9 nucleotides line up with TRBD2. V shed 5 bases, J shed 1 base, and the junction held 1 base outside the gene matches. Germline-derived CDR1 and CDR2 are SNHLY and FYNNEI. This CDR3 contains 14 residues.

The chain combines TRBV5-6 with TRBJ2-1; the match to TRBD2 covers 15 bases. This CDR3 is 17 amino acids long. The J segment lost 7 bases and the V segment lost 3 bases, leaving 8 bases of the junction unmatched. CDR1 and CDR2 from the germline V gene are SGHDT and YYEEEE. CDR3 loop: CASSYGTSGRLENEQFF. The DNA of the CDR3 is TGTGCCAGCAGCTACGGGACTAGCGGGAGGCTGGAAAATGAGCAGTTCTTC.

The chain couples TRBV6-5 to TRBJ2-7; 7 positions match TRBD1. V shed 6 bases and J 2 bases; nucleotides not matched to a gene: 7. The CDR3 spans 14 residues. Germline assignment: CDR1 MNHEY and CDR2 SVGAGI. The CDR3 reads CASSLDRVTYEQYF. CDR3 DNA: TGTGCCAGCAGCCTCGACAGGGTTACCTACGAGCAGTACTTC.